This T cell receptor beta chain was recovered during a study of T cells in Graves' hyperthyroidism and ophthalmopathy. Broader study findings: Blood shared most expanded thyroid clonotypes above 0.001. Ophthalmopathy was told apart from stable hyperthyroidism by a 13 V-J model.

Germline CDR1 SGHDN, CDR2 FVKESK. The CDR3 extends over 16 amino acids. V was pared by 2 bases and J by 5 bases, with 8 bases of the junction left unmatched. There are many counts of this clonotype. What it recognizes is unknown. Using RNA transcripts as the source, TCR beta CDR3 regions were amplified. With the HTBI primer set, the TCR CDR3 went through a first round of RT-PCR. Using its own MiXCR run on the multiplex PCR reads, TCRdb lists one record per CDR3 protein. The data show over 250,000 distinct CDR3 sequences, approximately 17% seen once. Each person with ophthalmopathy scored at least 3 on the Clinical Activity Score, reached NOSPECS grade 4 or higher, and had been ill under 3 months.

The source is an older woman with Graves' ophthalmopathy. V usage is TRBV14 and J usage is TRBJ2-3; 9 nucleotides match TRBD2. The source material was blood. CDR3 nucleotides: TGTGCCAGCAGCCAACGAGCGGGGGGATACTTAGATACGCAGTATTTT. Residues: CASSQRAGGYLDTQYF.